This TCR beta chain was documented in a study of blood T cell repertoires in COVID-19. Study at large: Samples taken during acute and convalescent COVID-19 were collected in the United States, Italy and Spain. PBMCs, B-cell-depleted T cells, or T cells were the source of the cDNA or gDNA that made up the material.

The trim removed 4 bases at V and 3 bases at J, leaving 9 bases unmatched. The CDR3 length is 16 residues. Looked up from germline, CDR1 is KGHDR and CDR2 is SFDVKD. In the study's own analysis: Nucleated cell counts were estimated from reference gene primer amplification. Clones were sequenced by immunoSEQ multiplex PCR, and TCRdb holds only the in-frame ones, with some missing. That table supplies the V and J calls and clone size; D and trimming were determined from the DNA. The sample lists 250,000 to 400,000 clones; 88% were seen once. Sequenced: peripheral blood. The source is a woman between 25 and 40 years old with COVID-19, enrolled during active disease. The V gene is TRBV24-1, the J gene TRBJ2-5, with 8 nucleotides matching TRBD1. CDR3 region: CATSDFGQGGKETQYF. CDR3 bases: TGTGCCACCAGTGACTTCGGACAGGGCGGAAAAGAGACCCAGTACTTC.